A selection of T cell receptor beta chains follows, all from one sample in a study of CD8+CD57+ T cells in acquired aplastic anemia. MiXCR, run by TCRdb on the reads, gives a single entry per CDR3 protein. The sample lists about 58,000 distinct CDR3 sequences, roughly 60% seen once, with 15% to 20% in the top ten. Sequences were obtained from sorted CD4+, CD8+, or CD8+CD57+ T cells (not recorded which) from PBMCs. The receptors were gathered from a human donor with aplastic anemia. The CDR3 runs from the conserved cysteine through the conserved F or W. Each record gives: D gene, J gene, V gene, CDR3 protein. D genes are given only for firm matches.

d_gene: NA
j_gene: TRBJ1-1
v_gene: TRBV4-1
CDR3aa: CASSQKREYTEAFF

d_gene: NA
j_gene: TRBJ1-5
v_gene: TRBV2
CDR3aa: CASRRTVEPQHF

d_gene: TRBD1
j_gene: TRBJ2-7
v_gene: TRBV19
CDR3aa: CASRRYRGHYEQYF

d_gene: NA
j_gene: TRBJ1-3
v_gene: TRBV5-1
CDR3aa: CASSRRGFSGNTIYF

d_gene: TRBD1
j_gene: TRBJ1-2
v_gene: TRBV24-1
CDR3aa: CATSESGTGGLAYTF

d_gene: NA
j_gene: TRBJ2-3
v_gene: TRBV4-3
CDR3aa: CASSQERGLTDTQYF

d_gene: NA
j_gene: TRBJ2-1
v_gene: TRBV2
CDR3aa: CASTVGQLPYNEQFF

d_gene: NA
j_gene: TRBJ2-7
v_gene: TRBV19
CDR3aa: CASSADRSSYEQYF

d_gene: TRBD2
j_gene: TRBJ2-7
v_gene: TRBV7-2
CDR3aa: CASRMTSGYEQYF

d_gene: NA
j_gene: TRBJ2-1
v_gene: TRBV24-1
CDR3aa: CATSDQYNEQFF

d_gene: NA
j_gene: TRBJ2-1
v_gene: TRBV19
CDR3aa: CASSFSNRALYNEQFF

d_gene: NA
j_gene: TRBJ1-1
v_gene: TRBV7-6
CDR3aa: CASSLGQSTEAFF

d_gene: NA
j_gene: TRBJ1-3
v_gene: TRBV19
CDR3aa: CANLPGTHSGNTIYF

d_gene: TRBD1
j_gene: TRBJ1-2
v_gene: TRBV7-8
CDR3aa: CASSFETSPGQENYGYTF

d_gene: NA
j_gene: TRBJ1-4
v_gene: TRBV7-6
CDR3aa: CASSLGPALGRRDEKLFF

d_gene: NA
j_gene: TRBJ2-7
v_gene: TRBV7-8
CDR3aa: CASIEQYF

d_gene: NA
j_gene: TRBJ2-7
v_gene: TRBV7-2
CDR3aa: CASSPRDTDEQYF

d_gene: TRBD2
j_gene: TRBJ2-1
v_gene: TRBV11-3
CDR3aa: CASSSTPGDYSYNEQFF

d_gene: TRBD1
j_gene: TRBJ2-2
v_gene: TRBV12-3/TRBV12-4
CDR3aa: CASSPRTGANTGELFF

d_gene: NA
j_gene: TRBJ1-2
v_gene: TRBV9
CDR3aa: CASSVASLPNYGYTF

d_gene: NA
j_gene: TRBJ1-4
v_gene: TRBV29-1
CDR3aa: CSVATGAGEKLFF

d_gene: NA
j_gene: TRBJ2-5
v_gene: TRBV2
CDR3aa: CASKVFQETQYF

d_gene: NA
j_gene: TRBJ1-2
v_gene: TRBV7-9
CDR3aa: CASSLGSYGYTF

d_gene: NA
j_gene: TRBJ1-2
v_gene: TRBV19
CDR3aa: CASSSWTYGYTF

d_gene: NA
j_gene: TRBJ2-1
v_gene: TRBV24-1
CDR3aa: CATSDVAEQFF

d_gene: TRBD2
j_gene: TRBJ2-1
v_gene: TRBV19
CDR3aa: CASKERDSYNEQFF

d_gene: NA
j_gene: TRBJ1-1
v_gene: TRBV19
CDR3aa: CASSIGRGNTEAFF

d_gene: NA
j_gene: TRBJ1-6
v_gene: TRBV2
CDR3aa: CASSEGQARPLHF

d_gene: NA
j_gene: TRBJ1-6
v_gene: TRBV29-1
CDR3aa: CSVTTGPVNSPLHF

d_gene: NA
j_gene: TRBJ2-5
v_gene: TRBV29-1
CDR3aa: CSVVQGNETQYF

d_gene: NA
j_gene: TRBJ1-5
v_gene: TRBV19
CDR3aa: CASSHRAQPQHF

d_gene: TRBD1
j_gene: TRBJ2-7
v_gene: TRBV29-1
CDR3aa: CSVAPQGTGLYEQYF

d_gene: TRBD2
j_gene: TRBJ2-7
v_gene: TRBV5-1
CDR3aa: CASSRGLAGVTAYEQYF